The text below deals with one T cell receptor beta chain. The antigen is unknown. These data come from a study of shared clonotypes between healthy human individuals. The study, taken as a whole, reports: Estimated richness values were generally larger in naive subsets than in memory subsets. Roughly 4.6% of naive CD4 clonotypes were common to a handful of donors.

V lost 5 bases and J lost 2; bases outside the gene matches: 4. Germline V gene sequence: CDR1 MNHEY, CDR2 SMNVEV (reference sequence). The CDR3 extends over 14 amino acids. The genomic DNA of each subset was split evenly across several immunoSEQ plates. Study processing details: Filtering was not the same, since immunoSEQ gave junction-only sequences without quality scores. TCRdb keeps only in-frame clones here, not all; method: immunoSEQ multiplex PCR. For V, J and clone size, that table is used; D and trimming come from the DNA. The sample contains more than 600,000 clones, roughly nine tenths of which appear only once. The naive CD8 subset, CD45RO-negative cells positively selected for CCR7, excluded terminally differentiated effector memory CD45RA+ cells.

The V gene is TRBV27, the J gene TRBJ2-3; TRBD2 matches 7 bases. Material: naive CD8+ T cells sorted from blood. This TCR was recovered from a man between 25 and 39 years old in good health. CDR3 nucleotide sequence: TGTGCCAGCAGTCCGCTAGCGGACACAGATACGCAGTATTTT. As protein: CASSPLADTDTQYF.